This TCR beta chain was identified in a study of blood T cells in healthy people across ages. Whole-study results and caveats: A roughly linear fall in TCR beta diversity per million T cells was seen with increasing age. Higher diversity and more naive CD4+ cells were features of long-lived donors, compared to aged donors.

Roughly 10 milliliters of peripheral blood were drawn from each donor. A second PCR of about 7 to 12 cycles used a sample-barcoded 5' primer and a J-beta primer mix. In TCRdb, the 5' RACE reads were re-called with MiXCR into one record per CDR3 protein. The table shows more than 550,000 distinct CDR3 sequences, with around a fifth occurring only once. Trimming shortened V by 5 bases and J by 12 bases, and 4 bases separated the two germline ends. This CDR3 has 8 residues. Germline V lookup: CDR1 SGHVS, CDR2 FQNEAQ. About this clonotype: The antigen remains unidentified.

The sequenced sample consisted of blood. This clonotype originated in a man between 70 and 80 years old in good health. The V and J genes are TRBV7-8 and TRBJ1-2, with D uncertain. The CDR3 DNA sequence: TGTGCCAGCAGCCCGAACACCTTC. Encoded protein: CASSPNTF. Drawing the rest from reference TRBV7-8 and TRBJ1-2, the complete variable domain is GAGVSQSPRYKVAKRGQDVALRCDPISGHVSLFWYQQALGQGPEFLTYFQNEAQLDKSGLPSDRFFAERPEGSVSTLKIQRTQQEDSAVYLCASSPNTFGSGTRLTVV.